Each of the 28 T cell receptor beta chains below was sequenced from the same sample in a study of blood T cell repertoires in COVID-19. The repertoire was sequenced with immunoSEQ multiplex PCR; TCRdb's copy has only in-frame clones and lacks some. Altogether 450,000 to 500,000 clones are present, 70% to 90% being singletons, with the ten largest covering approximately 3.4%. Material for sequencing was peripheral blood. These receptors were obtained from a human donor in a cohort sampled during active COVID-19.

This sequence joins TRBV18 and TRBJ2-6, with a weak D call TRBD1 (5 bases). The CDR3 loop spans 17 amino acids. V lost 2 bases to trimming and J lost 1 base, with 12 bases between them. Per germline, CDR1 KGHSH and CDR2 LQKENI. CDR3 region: CASSPTAGQSGANVLTF. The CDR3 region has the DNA TGTGCCAGCTCACCAACGGCAGGGCAGTCTGGGGCCAACGTCCTGACTTTC.

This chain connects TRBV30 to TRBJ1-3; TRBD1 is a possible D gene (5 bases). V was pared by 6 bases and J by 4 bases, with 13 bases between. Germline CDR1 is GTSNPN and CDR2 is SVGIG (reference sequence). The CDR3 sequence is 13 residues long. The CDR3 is CACSEGLGNTIYF. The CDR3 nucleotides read TGTGCCTGTTCAGAGGGACTAGGAAACACCATATATTTT.

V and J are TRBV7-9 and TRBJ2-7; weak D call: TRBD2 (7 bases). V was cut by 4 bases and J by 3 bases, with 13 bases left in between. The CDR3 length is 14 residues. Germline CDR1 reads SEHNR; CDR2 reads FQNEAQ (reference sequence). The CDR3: CASSSWEGDYEQYF. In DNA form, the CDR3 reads TGTGCCAGCAGCTCCTGGGAGGGGGACTACGAGCAGTACTTC. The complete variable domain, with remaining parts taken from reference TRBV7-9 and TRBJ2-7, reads DTGVSQNPRHKITKRGQNVTFRCDPISEHNRLYWYRQTLGQGPEFLTYFQNEAQLEKSRLLSDRFSAERPKGSFSTLEIQRTEQGDSAMYLCASSSWEGDYEQYFGPGTRLTVT.

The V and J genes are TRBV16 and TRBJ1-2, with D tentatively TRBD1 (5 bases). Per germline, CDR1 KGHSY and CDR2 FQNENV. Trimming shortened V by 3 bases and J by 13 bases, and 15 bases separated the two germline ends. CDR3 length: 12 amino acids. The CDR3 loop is CASSQGGDVLTF. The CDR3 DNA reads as TGTGCCAGCAGCCAGGGAGGGGACGTGCTCACCTTC.

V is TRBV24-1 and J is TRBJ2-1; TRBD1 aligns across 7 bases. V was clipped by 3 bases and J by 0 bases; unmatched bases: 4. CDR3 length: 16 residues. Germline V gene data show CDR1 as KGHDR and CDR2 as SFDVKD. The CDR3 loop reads CATSDRTGSSYNEQFF. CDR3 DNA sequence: TGTGCCACCAGTGATCGGACAGGTAGCTCCTACAATGAGCAGTTCTTC.

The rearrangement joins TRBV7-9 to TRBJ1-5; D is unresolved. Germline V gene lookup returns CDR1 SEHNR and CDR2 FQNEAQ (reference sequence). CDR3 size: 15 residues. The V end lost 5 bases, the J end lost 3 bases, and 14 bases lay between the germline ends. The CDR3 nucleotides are TGTGCCAGCAGCCCGGGGTCAGGAACCAATCAGCCCCAGCATTTT. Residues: CASSPGSGTNQPQHF.

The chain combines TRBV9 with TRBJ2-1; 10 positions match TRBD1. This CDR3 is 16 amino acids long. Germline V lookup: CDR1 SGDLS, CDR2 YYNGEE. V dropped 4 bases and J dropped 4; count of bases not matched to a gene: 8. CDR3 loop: CASSPHRQGAYNEQFF. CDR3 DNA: TGTGCCAGCAGCCCCCACCGACAGGGGGCTTACAATGAGCAGTTCTTC.

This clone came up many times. The DNA of the CDR3 is TGCGCCAGCAGCTTGGGTACTAGCGTTTCGTCCTACGAGCAGTACTTC. It translates to CASSLGTSVSSYEQYF. The chain uses TRBV5-1 and TRBJ2-7, with TRBD2 identical over 7 bases. The CDR3 covers 16 residues. Germline CDR1 and CDR2: SGHRS and YFSETQ. V was pared by 0 bases and J by 1 base, with 7 bases of the junction left unmatched.

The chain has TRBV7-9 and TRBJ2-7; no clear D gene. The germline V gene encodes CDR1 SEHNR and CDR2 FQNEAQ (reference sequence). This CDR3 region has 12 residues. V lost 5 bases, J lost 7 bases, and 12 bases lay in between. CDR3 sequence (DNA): TGTGCCAGCAGCCGCGATTTGGTAGAGCAGTACTTC. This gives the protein CASSRDLVEQYF.

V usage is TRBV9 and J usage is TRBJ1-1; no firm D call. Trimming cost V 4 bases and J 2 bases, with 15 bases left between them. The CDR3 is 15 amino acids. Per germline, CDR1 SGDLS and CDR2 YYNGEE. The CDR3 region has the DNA TGTGCCAGCAGCTCGTTGGCTTCGTCCAACACTGAAGCTTTCTTT. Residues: CASSSLASSNTEAFF.

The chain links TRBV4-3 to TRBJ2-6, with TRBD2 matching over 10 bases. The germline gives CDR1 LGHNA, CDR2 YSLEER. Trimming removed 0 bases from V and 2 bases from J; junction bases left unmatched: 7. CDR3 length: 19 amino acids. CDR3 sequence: CASSQDLLAGVPGANVLTF. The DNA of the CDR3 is TGCGCCAGCAGCCAAGATTTGCTAGCGGGAGTCCCTGGGGCCAACGTCCTGACTTTC.

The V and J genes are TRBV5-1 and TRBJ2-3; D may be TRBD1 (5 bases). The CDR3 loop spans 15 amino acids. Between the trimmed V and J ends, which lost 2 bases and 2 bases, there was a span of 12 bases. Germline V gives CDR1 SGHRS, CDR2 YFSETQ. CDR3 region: CASSFSGRATDTQYF. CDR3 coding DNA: TGCGCCAGCAGCTTTTCAGGGCGCGCCACAGATACGCAGTATTTT.

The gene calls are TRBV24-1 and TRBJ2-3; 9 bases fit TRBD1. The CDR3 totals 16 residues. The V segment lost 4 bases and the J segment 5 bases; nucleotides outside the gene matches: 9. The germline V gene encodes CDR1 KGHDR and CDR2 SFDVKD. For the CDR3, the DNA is TGTGCCACCAGTGAGGGGACAGGGCAATACCGAGATACGCAGTATTTT. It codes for CATSEGTGQYRDTQYF.

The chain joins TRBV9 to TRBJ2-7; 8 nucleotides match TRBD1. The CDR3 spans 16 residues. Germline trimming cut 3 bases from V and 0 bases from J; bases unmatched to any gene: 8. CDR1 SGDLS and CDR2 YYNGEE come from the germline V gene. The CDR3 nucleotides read TGTGCCAGCAGCGCCCTAGACAGGGGCCCCTCCTACGAGCAGTACTTC. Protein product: CASSALDRGPSYEQYF. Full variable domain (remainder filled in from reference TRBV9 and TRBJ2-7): DSGVTQTPKHLITATGQRVTLRCSPRSGDLSVYWYQQSLDQGLQFLIQYYNGEERAKGNILERFSAQQFPDLHSELNLSSLELGDSALYFCASSALDRGPSYEQYFGPGTRLTVT.

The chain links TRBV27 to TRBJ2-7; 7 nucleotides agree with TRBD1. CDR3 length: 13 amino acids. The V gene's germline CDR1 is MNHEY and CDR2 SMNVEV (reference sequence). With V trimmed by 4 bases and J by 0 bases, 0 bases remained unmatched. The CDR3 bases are TGTGCCAGCAGTTGGGACAGCTCCTACGAGCAGTACTTC. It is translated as CASSWDSSYEQYF.

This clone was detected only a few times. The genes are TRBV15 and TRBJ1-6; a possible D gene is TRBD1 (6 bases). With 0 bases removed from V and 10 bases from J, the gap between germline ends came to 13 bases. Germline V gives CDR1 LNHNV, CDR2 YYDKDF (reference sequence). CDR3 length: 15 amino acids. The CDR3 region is CATSRDPGAGSPLHF. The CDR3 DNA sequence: TGTGCCACCAGCAGAGATCCAGGGGCGGGCTCACCCCTCCACTTT. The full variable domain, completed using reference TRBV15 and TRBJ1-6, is DAMVIQNPRYQVTQFGKPVTLSCSQTLNHNVMYWYQQKSSQAPKLLFHYYDKDFNNEADTPDNFQSRRPNTSFCFLDIRSPGLGDTAMYLCATSRDPGAGSPLHFGNGTRLTVT.

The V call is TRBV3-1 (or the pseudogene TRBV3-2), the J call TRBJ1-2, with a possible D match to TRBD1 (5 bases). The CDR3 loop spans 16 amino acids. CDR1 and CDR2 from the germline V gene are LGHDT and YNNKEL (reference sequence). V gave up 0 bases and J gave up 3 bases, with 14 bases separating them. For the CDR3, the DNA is TGTGCCAGCAGCCAAGAATTTAAGGGGCCGGACTATGGCTACACCTTC. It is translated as CASSQEFKGPDYGYTF.

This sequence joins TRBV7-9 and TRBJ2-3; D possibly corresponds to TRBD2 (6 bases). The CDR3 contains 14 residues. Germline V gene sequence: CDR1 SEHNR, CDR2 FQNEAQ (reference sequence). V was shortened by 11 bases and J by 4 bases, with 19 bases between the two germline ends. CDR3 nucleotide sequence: TGTGCCTGGCGCTCTAGCGTAGGATCAGATACGCAGTATTTT. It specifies CAWRSSVGSDTQYF. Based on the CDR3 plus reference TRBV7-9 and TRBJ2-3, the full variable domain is DTGVSQNPRHKITKRGQNVTFRCDPISEHNRLYWYRQTLGQGPEFLTYFQNEAQLEKSRLLSDRFSAERPKGSFSTLEIQRTEQGDSAMYLCAWRSSVGSDTQYFGPGTRLTVL.

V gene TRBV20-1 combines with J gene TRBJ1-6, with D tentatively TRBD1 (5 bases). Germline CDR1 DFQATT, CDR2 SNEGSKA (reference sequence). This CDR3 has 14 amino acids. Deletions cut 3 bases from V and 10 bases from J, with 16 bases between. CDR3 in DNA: TGCAGTGCTAGTTCCGGACAAATTTGGTCACCCCTCCACTTT. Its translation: CSASSGQIWSPLHF.

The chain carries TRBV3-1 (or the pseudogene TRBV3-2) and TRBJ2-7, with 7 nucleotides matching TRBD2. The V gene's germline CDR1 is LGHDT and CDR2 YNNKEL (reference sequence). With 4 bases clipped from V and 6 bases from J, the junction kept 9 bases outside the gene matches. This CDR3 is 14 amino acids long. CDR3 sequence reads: CASSRSFGGFEQYF. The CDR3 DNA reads TGTGCCAGCAGCCGTTCTTTCGGGGGGTTCGAGCAGTACTTC.

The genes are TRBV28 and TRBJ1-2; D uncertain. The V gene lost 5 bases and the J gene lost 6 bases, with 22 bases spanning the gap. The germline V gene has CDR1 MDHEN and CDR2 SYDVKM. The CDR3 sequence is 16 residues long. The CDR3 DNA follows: TGTGCCAGCAGTATTCCGAACCGAGAAACCCGTGATGGCTACACCTTC. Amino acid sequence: CASSIPNRETRDGYTF.

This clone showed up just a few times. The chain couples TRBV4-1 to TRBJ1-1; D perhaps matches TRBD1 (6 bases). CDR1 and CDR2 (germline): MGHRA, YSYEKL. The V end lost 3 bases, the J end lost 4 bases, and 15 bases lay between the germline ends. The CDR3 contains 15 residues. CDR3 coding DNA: TGCGCCAGCAGCCACAACAGGGTTACGAGCACTGAAGCTTTCTTT. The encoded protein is CASSHNRVTSTEAFF.

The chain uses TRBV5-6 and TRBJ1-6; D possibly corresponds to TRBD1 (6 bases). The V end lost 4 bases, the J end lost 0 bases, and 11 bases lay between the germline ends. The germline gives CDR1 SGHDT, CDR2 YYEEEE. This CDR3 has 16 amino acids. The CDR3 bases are TGTGCCAGCAGCCCGGAAGGGGGCTCCTATAATTCACCCCTCCACTTT. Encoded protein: CASSPEGGSYNSPLHF.

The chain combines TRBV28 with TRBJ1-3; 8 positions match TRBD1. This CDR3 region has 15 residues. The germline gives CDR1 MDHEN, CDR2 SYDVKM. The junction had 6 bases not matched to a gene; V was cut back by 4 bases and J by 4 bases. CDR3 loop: CASSSSDRVGNTIYF. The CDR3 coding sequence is TGTGCCAGCAGTTCATCGGACAGGGTCGGAAACACCATATATTTT.

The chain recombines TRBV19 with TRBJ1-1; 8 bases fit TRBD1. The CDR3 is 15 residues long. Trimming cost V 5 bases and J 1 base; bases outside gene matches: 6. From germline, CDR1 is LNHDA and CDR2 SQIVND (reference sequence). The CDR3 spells CASSSLGQGNTEAFF. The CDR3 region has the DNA TGTGCCAGTAGTTCTCTCGGACAGGGGAACACTGAAGCTTTCTTT.

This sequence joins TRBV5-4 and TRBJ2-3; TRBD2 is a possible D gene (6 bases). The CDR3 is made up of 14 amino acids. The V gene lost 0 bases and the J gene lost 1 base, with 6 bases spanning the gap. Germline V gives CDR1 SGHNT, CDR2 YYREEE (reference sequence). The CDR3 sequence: CASSLERGTDTQYF. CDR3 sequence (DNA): TGTGCCAGCAGCTTGGAGCGGGGCACAGATACGCAGTATTTT.

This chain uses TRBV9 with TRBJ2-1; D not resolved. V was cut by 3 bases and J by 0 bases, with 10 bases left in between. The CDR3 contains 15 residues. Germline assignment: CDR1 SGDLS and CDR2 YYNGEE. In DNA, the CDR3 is TGTGCCAGCAGCGCCCTTTATAGCTCCTACAATGAGCAGTTCTTC. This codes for CASSALYSSYNEQFF.

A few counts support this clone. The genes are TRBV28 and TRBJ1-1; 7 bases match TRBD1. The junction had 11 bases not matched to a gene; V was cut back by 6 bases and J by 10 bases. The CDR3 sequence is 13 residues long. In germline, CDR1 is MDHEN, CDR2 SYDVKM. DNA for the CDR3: TGTGCCAGCAGCCTCTCGACAGGGCACGGAGCTTTCTTT. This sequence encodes CASSLSTGHGAFF.